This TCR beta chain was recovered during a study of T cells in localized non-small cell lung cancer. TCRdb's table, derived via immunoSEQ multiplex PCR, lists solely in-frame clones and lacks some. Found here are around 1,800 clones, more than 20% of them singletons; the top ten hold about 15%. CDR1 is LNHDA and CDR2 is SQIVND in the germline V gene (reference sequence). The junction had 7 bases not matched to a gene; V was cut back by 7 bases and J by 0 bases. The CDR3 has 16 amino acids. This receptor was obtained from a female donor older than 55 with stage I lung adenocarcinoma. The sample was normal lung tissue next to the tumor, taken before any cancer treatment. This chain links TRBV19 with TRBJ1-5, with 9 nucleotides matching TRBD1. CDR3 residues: CASTTGQGNSNQPQHF. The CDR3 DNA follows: TGTGCCAGTACCACGGGACAGGGAAATAGCAATCAGCCCCAGCATTTT.